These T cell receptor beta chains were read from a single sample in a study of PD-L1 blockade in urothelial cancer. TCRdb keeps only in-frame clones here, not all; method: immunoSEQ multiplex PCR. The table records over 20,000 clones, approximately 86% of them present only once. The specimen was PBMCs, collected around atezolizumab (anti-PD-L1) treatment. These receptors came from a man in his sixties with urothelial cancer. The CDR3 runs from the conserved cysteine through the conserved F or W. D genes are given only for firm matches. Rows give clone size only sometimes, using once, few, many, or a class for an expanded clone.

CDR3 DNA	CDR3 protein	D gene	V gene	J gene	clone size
TGTGCCAGCAGCCCACAGACAGGACTGACCTACGAGCAGTACTTC	CASSPQTGLTYEQYF	-	TRBV11-2	TRBJ2-7	-
TGTGCCAGCAGCCAAGATCTATTTGGCAGGGGGGCAAGCAATCAGCCCCAGCATTTT	CASSQDLFGRGASNQPQHF	TRBD1	TRBV4-2	TRBJ1-5	-
TGTGCCAGCAGCCCCTCTGGCGGGAGACACACTGAAGCTTTCTTT	CASSPSGGRHTEAFF	-	TRBV7-2	TRBJ1-1	-
TGCGCCAGCAGTTTTCGAACTAGCGGGGGGCCTGAAGATGATGAGCAGTTCTTC	CASSFRTSGGPEDDEQFF	TRBD2	TRBV10-1	TRBJ2-1	-
TGTGCCAGCTCACCGCCGGGACAAACGTCCACTGAAGCTTTCTTT	CASSPPGQTSTEAFF	-	TRBV18	TRBJ1-1	once
TGCGCCAGCAGCGGAAGACTAGCGGGGGGCACAGATACGCAGTATTTT	CASSGRLAGGTDTQYF	TRBD2	TRBV5-1	TRBJ2-3	-
TGTGCCAGTACCCAGATGGCGGGAGGCCAAGAGACCCAGTACTTC	CASTQMAGGQETQYF	TRBD2	TRBV19	TRBJ2-5	-
TGTGCCAGCAGAATAAGTCGACAGGCAGAAGCTTTCTTT	CASRISRQAEAFF	-	TRBV7-2	TRBJ1-1	-
TGTGCCAGCAGCCCCCGCGGACAGGGGGCTGGCGGGGAGCTGTTTTTT	CASSPRGQGAGGELFF	TRBD1	TRBV7-9	TRBJ2-2	few
TGTGCCAGCTCACCACTCCAGACAGTCCAGCCCCAGCATTTT	CASSPLQTVQPQHF	-	TRBV18	TRBJ1-5	-
TGTGCCAGCAGCCAAGAGAGCGGGGCGAACACCGGGGAGCTGTTTTTT	CASSQESGANTGELFF	TRBD2	TRBV4-2	TRBJ2-2	-
TGTGCCATCAGTGAGTCGAGCGGGGGCTACAATGAGCAGTTCTTC	CAISESSGGYNEQFF	TRBD2	TRBV10-3	TRBJ2-1	-